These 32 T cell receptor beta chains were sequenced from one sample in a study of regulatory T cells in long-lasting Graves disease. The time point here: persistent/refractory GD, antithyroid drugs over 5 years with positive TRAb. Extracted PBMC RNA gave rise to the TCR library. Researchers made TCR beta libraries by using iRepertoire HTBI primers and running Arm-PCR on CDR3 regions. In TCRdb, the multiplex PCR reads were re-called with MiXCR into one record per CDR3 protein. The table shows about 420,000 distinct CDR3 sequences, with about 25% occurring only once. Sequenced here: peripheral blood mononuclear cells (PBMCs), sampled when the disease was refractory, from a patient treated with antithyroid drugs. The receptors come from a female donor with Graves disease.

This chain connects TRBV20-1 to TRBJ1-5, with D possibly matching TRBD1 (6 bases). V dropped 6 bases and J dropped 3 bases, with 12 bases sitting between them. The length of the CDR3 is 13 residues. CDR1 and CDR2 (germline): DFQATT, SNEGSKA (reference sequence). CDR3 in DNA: TGCAGTGCCGTGACAGGAGACAATCAGCCCCAGCATTTT. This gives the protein CSAVTGDNQPQHF.

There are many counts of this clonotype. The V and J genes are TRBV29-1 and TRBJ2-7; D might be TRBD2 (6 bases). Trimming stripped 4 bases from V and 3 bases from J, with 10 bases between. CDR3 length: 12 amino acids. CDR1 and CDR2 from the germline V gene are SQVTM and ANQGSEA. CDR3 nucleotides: TGCAGCGTTGTTGGTAGCGGCTACGAGCAGTACTTC. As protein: CSVVGSGYEQYF.

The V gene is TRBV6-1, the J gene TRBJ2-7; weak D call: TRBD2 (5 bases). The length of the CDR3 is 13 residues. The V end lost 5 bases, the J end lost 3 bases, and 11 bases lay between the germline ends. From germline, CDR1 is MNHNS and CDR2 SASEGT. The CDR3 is CASSRHRGYEQYF. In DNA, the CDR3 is TGTGCCAGCAGTCGACACCGGGGCTACGAGCAGTACTTC.

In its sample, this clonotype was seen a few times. As DNA, the CDR3 is TGCGCCAGCAGCTTTCATTCCGGGACAGCCATCGGACGTGGAAACACCATATATTTT. Amino acids: CASSFHSGTAIGRGNTIYF. The chain combines TRBV5-1 with TRBJ1-3, with 7 bases matching TRBD1. This CDR3 has 19 amino acids. J gave up 3 bases and V 2 bases, and 17 bases lay outside the gene matches. Germline CDR1 reads SGHRS; CDR2 reads YFSETQ.

The DNA of the CDR3 is TGTGCCAGCTCACCACCCTCCCATCCTCTGCGTATTAACACTGAAGCTTTCTTT. This encodes CASSPPSHPLRINTEAFF. The chain links TRBV18 to TRBJ1-1; D unclear. Trimming took off 0 bases at V and 2 bases at J, with 19 bases between the two ends. Germline V CDR1 and CDR2: KGHSH, LQKENI. The CDR3 consists of 18 residues. Combining the CDR3 with reference TRBV18 and TRBJ1-1 gives the whole variable domain NAGVMQNPRHLVRRRGQEARLRCSPMKGHSHVYWYRQLPEEGLKFMVYLQKENIIDESGMPKERFSAEFPKEGPSILRIQQVVRGDSAAYFCASSPPSHPLRINTEAFFGQGTRLTVV.

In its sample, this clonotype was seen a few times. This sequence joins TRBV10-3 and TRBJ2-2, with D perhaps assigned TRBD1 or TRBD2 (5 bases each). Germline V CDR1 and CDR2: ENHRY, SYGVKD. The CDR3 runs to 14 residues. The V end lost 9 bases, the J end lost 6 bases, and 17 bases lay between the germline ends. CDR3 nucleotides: TGTGCCATTCGTGGGACGGGTGTGGCCGGGGAGCTGTTTTTT. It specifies CAIRGTGVAGELFF.

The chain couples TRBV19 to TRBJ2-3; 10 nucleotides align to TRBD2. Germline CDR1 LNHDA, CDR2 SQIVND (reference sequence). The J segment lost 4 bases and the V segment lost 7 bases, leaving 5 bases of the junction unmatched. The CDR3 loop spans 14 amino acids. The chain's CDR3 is CASKASGSSDTQYF. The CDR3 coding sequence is TGTGCCAGTAAAGCTAGCGGGAGTTCAGATACGCAGTATTTT.

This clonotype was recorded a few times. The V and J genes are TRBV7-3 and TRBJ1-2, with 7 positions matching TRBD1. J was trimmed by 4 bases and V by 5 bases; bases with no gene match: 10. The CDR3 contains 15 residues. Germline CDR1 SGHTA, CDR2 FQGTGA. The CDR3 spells CASSPQTGIGYGYTF. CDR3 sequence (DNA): TGTGCCAGCAGCCCGCAGACAGGGATCGGCTATGGCTACACCTTC.

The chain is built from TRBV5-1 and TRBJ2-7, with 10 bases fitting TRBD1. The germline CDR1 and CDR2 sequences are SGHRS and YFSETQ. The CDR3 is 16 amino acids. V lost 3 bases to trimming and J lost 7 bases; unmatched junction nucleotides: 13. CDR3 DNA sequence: TGCGCCAGCAGCTCTCAAGGGGACAGGGGTTCTCTTGAGCAGTACTTC. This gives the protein CASSSQGDRGSLEQYF.

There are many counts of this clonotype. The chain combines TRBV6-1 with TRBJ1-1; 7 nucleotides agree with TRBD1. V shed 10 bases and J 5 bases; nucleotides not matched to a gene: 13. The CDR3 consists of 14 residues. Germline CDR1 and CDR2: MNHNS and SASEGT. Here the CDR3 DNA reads TGTGCCACCCGACAGGGCCTCGGGGGAACTGAAGCTTTCTTT. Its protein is CATRQGLGGTEAFF.

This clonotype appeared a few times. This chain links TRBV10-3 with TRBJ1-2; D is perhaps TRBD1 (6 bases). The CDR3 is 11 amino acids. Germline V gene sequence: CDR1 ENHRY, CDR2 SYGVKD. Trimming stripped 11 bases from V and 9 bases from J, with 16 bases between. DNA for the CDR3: TGTGCCCTTAAACAGGGATTAAGCTACACCTTC. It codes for CALKQGLSYTF.

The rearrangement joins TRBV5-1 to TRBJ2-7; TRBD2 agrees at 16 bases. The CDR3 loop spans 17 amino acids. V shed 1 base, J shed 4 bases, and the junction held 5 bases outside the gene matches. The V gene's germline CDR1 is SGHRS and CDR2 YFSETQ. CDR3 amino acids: CASSLLGLAGGKYEQYF. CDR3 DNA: TGCGCCAGCAGCTTGTTGGGACTAGCGGGAGGGAAGTACGAGCAGTACTTC.

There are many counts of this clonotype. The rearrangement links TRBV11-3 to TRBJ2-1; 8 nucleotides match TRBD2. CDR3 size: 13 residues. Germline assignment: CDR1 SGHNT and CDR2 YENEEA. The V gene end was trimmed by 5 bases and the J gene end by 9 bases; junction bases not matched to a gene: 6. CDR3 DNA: TGTGCCAGCAGCGGCCGGACTAGCTCTGAGCAGTTCTTC. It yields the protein CASSGRTSSEQFF.

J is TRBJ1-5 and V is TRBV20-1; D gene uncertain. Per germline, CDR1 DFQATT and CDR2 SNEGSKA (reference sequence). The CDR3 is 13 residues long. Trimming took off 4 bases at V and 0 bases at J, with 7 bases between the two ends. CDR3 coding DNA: TGCAGTGCTACTGATTATAGCAATCAGCCCCAGCATTTT. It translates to CSATDYSNQPQHF.

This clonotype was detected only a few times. The CDR3 DNA reads TGTGCCAGCAGTATGGAGGGTGGATTCTCTGGAAACACCATATATTTT. Translation: CASSMEGGFSGNTIYF. The chain links TRBV6-1 to TRBJ1-3, with unresolved D. Trimming took 5 bases from V and 0 from J, leaving 14 bases between them. The germline V gene has CDR1 MNHNS and CDR2 SASEGT. The CDR3 spans 16 residues.

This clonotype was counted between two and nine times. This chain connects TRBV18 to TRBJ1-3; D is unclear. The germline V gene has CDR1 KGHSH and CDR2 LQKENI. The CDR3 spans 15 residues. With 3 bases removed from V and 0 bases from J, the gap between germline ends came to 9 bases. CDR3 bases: TGTGCCAGCTCACCGTCGCCGAACTCTGGAAACACCATATATTTT. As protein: CASSPSPNSGNTIYF.

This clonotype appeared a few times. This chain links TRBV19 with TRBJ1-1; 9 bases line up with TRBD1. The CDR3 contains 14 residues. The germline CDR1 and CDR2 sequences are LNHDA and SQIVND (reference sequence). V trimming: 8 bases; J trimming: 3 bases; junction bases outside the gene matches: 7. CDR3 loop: CASVGGQGDTEAFF. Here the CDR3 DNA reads TGTGCCAGTGTGGGGGGACAGGGAGACACTGAAGCTTTCTTT.

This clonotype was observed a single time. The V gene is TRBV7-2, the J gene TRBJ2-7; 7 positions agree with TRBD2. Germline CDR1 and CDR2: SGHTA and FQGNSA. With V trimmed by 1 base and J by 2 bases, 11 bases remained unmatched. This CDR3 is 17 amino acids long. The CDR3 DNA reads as TGTGCCAGCAGCTTAGAGCCGGTTTCTAGCGGCCCCTACGAGCAGTACTTC. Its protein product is CASSLEPVSSGPYEQYF.

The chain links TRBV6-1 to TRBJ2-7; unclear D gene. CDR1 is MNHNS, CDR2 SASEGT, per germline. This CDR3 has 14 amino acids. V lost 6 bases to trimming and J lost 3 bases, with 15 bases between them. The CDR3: CASSRLRSLYEQYF. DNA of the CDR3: TGTGCCAGCAGCCGTCTCCGATCACTCTACGAGCAGTACTTC.

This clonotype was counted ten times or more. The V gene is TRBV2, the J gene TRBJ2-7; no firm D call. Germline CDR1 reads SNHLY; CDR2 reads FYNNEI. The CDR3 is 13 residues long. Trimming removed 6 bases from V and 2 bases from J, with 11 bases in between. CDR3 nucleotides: TGTGCCAGCAGCATTCGGCTAGCCTACGAGCAGTACTTC. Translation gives CASSIRLAYEQYF.

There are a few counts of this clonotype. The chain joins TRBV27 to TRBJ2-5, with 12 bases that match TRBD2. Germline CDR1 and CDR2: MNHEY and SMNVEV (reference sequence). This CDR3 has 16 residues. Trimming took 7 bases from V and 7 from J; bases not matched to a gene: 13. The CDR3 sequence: CASTSLAGGSQWTQYF. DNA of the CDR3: TGTGCCAGCACCTCACTAGCGGGAGGCTCCCAATGGACCCAGTACTTC.

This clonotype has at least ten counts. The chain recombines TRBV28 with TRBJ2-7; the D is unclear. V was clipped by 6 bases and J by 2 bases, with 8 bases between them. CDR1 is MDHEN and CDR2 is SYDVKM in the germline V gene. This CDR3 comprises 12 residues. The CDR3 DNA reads TGTGCCAGCAGCCTCAGGACCTACGAGCAGTACTTC. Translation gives CASSLRTYEQYF.

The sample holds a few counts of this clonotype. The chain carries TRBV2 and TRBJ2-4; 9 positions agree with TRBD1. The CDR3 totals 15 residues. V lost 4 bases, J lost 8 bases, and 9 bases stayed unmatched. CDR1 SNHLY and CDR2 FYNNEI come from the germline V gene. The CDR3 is CASSVPQGAMYIQYF. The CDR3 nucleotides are TGTGCCAGCAGTGTCCCACAGGGGGCCATGTACATTCAGTACTTC.

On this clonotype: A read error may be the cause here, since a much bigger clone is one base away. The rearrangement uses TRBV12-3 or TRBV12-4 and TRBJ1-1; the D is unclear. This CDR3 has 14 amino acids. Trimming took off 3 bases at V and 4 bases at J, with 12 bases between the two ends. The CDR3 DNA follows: TGTGCCAGCAGTTTTAGTCGGCTGAGCACTGAAGCTTTCTTT. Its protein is CASSFSRLSTEAFF.

CDR3 in DNA: TGCGCCAGCAGCTTGGCTAGCGCGAACACAGATACGCAGTATTTT. Its protein is CASSLASANTDTQYF. The gene calls are TRBV5-1 and TRBJ2-3; possibly TRBD2 for D (6 bases). V dropped 0 bases and J dropped 2 bases, with 10 bases sitting between them. Germline CDR1 reads SGHRS; CDR2 reads YFSETQ. CDR3 length: 15 residues. Looking up the rest from reference TRBV5-1 and TRBJ2-3 gives the full variable domain: KAGVTQTPRYLIKTRGQQVTLSCSPISGHRSVSWYQQTPGQGLQFLFEYFSETQRNKGNFPGRFSGRQFSNSRSEMNVSTLELGDSALYLCASSLASANTDTQYFGPGTRLTVL.

The CDR3 loop reads CASSQEGLQETQYF. The CDR3 nucleotides are TGCGCCAGCAGCCAAGAGGGGTTACAAGAGACCCAGTACTTC. This chain links TRBV4-3 with TRBJ2-5, with D unresolved. Germline loops: CDR1 LGHNA, CDR2 YSLEER. The CDR3 consists of 14 residues. V dropped 0 bases and J dropped 2 bases, with 7 bases sitting between them.

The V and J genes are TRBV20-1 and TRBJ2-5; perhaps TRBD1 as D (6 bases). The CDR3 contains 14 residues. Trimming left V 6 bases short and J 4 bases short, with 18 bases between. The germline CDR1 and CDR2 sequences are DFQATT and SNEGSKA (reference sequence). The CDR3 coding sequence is TGCAGTGCGTCCCCGGGACAAAACCGAGAGACCCAGTACTTC. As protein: CSASPGQNRETQYF.

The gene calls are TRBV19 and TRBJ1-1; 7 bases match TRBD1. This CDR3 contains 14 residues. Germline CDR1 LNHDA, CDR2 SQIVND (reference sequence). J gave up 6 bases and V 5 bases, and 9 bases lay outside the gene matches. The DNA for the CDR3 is TGTGCCAGTAGTGCAGTAACAGGGGTCCCTGAAGCTTTCTTT. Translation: CASSAVTGVPEAFF. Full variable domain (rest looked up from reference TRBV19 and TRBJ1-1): DGGITQSPKYLFRKEGQNVTLSCEQNLNHDAMYWYRQDPGQGLRLIYYSQIVNDFQKGDIAEGYSVSREKKESFPLTVTSAQKNPTAFYLCASSAVTGVPEAFFGQGTRLTVV.

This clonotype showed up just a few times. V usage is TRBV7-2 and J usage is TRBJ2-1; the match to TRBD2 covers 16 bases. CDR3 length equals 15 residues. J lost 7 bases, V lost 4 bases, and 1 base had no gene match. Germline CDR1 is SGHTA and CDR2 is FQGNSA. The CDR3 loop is CASSSGLAGGNEQFF. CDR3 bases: TGTGCCAGCAGCTCGGGACTAGCGGGAGGGAATGAGCAGTTCTTC.

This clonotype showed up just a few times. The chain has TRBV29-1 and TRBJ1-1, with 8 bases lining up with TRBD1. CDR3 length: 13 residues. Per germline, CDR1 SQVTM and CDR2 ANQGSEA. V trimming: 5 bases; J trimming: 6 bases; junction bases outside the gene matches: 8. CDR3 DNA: TGCAGCGTTCGGGCAGGGGGCTTATCTGAAGCTTTCTTT. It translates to CSVRAGGLSEAFF.

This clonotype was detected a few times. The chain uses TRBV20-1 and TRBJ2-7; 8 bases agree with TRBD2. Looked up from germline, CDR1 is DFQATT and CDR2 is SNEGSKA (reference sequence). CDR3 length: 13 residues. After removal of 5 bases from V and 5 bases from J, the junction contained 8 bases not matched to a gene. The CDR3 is CSAPRGGRNEQYF. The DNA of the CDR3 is TGCAGTGCTCCCCGGGGGGGGCGGAACGAGCAGTACTTC.

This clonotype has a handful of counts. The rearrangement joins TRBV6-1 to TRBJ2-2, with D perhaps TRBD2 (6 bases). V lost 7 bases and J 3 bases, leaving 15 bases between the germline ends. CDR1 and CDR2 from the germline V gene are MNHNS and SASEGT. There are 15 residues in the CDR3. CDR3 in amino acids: CASKTAGTDTGELFF. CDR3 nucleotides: TGTGCCAGCAAAACGGCGGGAACGGACACCGGGGAGCTGTTTTTT.